This T cell receptor beta chain stems from a study of T-cell memory formation after mild COVID-19. At the level of the study: Most TCR clusters belonged to a single donor.

This clonotype has ten or more counts. TCRdb independently ran MiXCR on the 5' RACE reads; one entry per CDR3 protein. The table includes about 180,000 distinct CDR3 sequences, roughly 18% detected once. V dropped 5 bases and J dropped 0; count of bases not matched to a gene: 3. The length of the CDR3 is 15 residues. Per germline, CDR1 LNHNV and CDR2 YYDKDF (reference sequence). Specimen: PBMCs or a T cell subset sorted from them (not recorded which). The clonotype originates from a man between 18 and 29 years old who had mild COVID-19 (a few samples of this study predate the infection). Cell type and time point are not known. The chain links TRBV15 to TRBJ2-3, with TRBD2 identical over 9 bases. The CDR3 reads CATSGGLASTDTQYF. CDR3 bases: TGTGCCACCAGCGGAGGACTAGCGAGCACAGATACGCAGTATTTT.